The 7 T cell receptor beta chains listed next were all sequenced from one sample in a study of cytomegalovirus exposure and HLA in healthy donors. PCR employed 60 Vbeta and 13 Jbeta primers. Profiling relied on immunoSEQ multiplex PCR, and the TCRdb table lists in-frame clones only, not all of them. The table includes 150,000 to 200,000 clones, around 85% detected once. Sequenced sample: PBMCs. All receptors derive from a human donor in good health.

V and J are TRBV14 and TRBJ2-1; unclear D gene. This CDR3 comprises 14 residues. Looked up from germline, CDR1 is SGHDN and CDR2 is FVKESK. V gave up 0 bases and J gave up 4 bases, with 7 bases separating them. CDR3 region: CASSQDSLYNEQFF. DNA for the CDR3: TGTGCCAGCAGCCAAGATTCCCTGTACAATGAGCAGTTCTTC.

The chain has TRBV11-3 and TRBJ1-1, with D perhaps TRBD1 (6 bases). V lost 3 bases and J 0 bases, leaving 11 bases between the germline ends. The CDR3 covers 15 residues. Germline loops: CDR1 SGHNT, CDR2 YENEEA. The CDR3 region is CASSFGQHMNTEAFF. The CDR3 DNA reads as TGTGCCAGCAGCTTCGGACAGCACATGAACACTGAAGCTTTCTTT.

The chain links TRBV7-9 to TRBJ2-1, with D uncertain. This CDR3 is built from 12 residues. Germline CDR1 and CDR2: SEHNR and FQNEAQ (reference sequence). Trimming cost V 4 bases and J 13 bases, with 14 bases left between them. The CDR3 DNA is TGTGCCAGCAGCTCCCCCTTGTCCACACAGTTCTTC. Residues: CASSSPLSTQFF.

V is TRBV9 and J is TRBJ2-7; 8 bases align to TRBD1. The CDR3 consists of 12 residues. V gave up 8 bases and J gave up 0 bases; unmatched junction bases: 1. From germline, CDR1 is SGDLS and CDR2 YYNGEE. Here the CDR3 reads CASGQGSYEQYF. In DNA form, the CDR3 reads TGTGCCAGTGGACAGGGCTCCTACGAGCAGTACTTC.

The genes are TRBV9 and TRBJ2-3; 7 bases are shared with TRBD1. J was trimmed by 10 bases and V by 9 bases; bases with no gene match: 8. The CDR3 has 11 amino acids. Germline-derived CDR1 and CDR2 are SGDLS and YYNGEE. The CDR3 sequence: CAIPQGDAQYF. CDR3 in DNA: TGTGCCATCCCCCAGGGGGACGCGCAGTATTTT. Full variable domain (outside the CDR3, taken from reference TRBV9 and TRBJ2-3): DSGVTQTPKHLITATGQRVTLRCSPRSGDLSVYWYQQSLDQGLQFLIQYYNGEERAKGNILERFSAQQFPDLHSELNLSSLELGDSALYFCAIPQGDAQYFGPGTRLTVL.

J is TRBJ1-1 and V is TRBV5-6, with TRBD1 as a possible D gene (5 bases). This CDR3 region has 13 residues. CDR1 is SGHDT, CDR2 YYEEEE, per germline. The germline V and J ends were trimmed by 4 bases and 9 bases, with 16 bases remaining between them. CDR3 sequence: CASSRVGGRKAFF. CDR3 in DNA: TGTGCCAGCAGCCGGGTCGGGGGGAGAAAAGCTTTCTTT.

The rearrangement uses TRBV9 and TRBJ2-2; possibly TRBD1 for D (6 bases). CDR3 size: 14 residues. Deletions cut 3 bases from V and 0 bases from J, with 6 bases between. Germline V gene sequence: CDR1 SGDLS, CDR2 YYNGEE. The CDR3 DNA follows: TGTGCCAGCAGCGGGGGGCCGAACACCGGGGAGCTGTTTTTT. As protein: CASSGGPNTGELFF.